This T cell receptor beta chain emerged from a study of blood T cell repertoires in COVID-19. Measured with immunoSEQ multiplex PCR; TCRdb has only the in-frame clones, and not every one. This table has 200,000 to 300,000 clones, approximately 91% appearing once. With 5 bases removed from V and 0 bases from J, the gap between germline ends came to 17 bases. There are 18 residues in the CDR3. From germline, CDR1 is MDHEN and CDR2 SYDVKM. Material: peripheral blood. The chain links TRBV28 to TRBJ1-6; D not resolved. This TCR was recovered from a man aged 25-45 years with COVID-19, enrolled during active disease. The CDR3 here is CASSLGGVSSSYNSPLHF. The CDR3 nucleotides are TGTGCCAGCAGTCTAGGCGGGGTTTCGAGCTCCTATAATTCACCCCTCCACTTT.